The 30 T cell receptor beta chains below were found in one sample sequenced in a study of glioma-infiltrating T cells after dendritic cell vaccination. Time point: after dendritic cell vaccination, including at tumor progression/relapse. TCRdb's table, derived via immunoSEQ multiplex PCR, lists solely in-frame clones and lacks some. Of tens of thousands of clones in the sample, roughly 87% were seen once. Here the sequenced sample was blood, taken after dendritic cell vaccination. Receptors were obtained from a human donor with glioblastoma.

This clone appeared a single time. The chain uses TRBV18 and TRBJ1-2; D may be TRBD1 (5 bases). Germline V gene data show CDR1 as KGHSH and CDR2 as LQKENI. This CDR3 spans 14 amino acids. Trimming removed 3 bases from V and 6 bases from J, with 14 bases in between. This chain's CDR3 is CASSPPRKGDGYTF. For the CDR3, the DNA is TGTGCCAGCTCACCCCCCCGGAAAGGGGATGGCTACACCTTC.

V gene TRBV10-2 combines with J gene TRBJ2-1; D remains unclear. CDR3 length equals 12 residues. V lost 4 bases to trimming and J lost 5 bases, with 6 bases between them. Germline lookup yields CDR1 WSHSY and CDR2 SAAADI. Here the CDR3 reads CASSVGNNEQFF. The DNA of the CDR3 is TGCGCCAGCAGTGTTGGCAACAATGAGCAGTTCTTC.

The chain recombines TRBV18 with TRBJ1-1, with TRBD1 identical over 8 bases. This CDR3 is 14 amino acids long. Germline V gives CDR1 KGHSH, CDR2 LQKENI. V lost 4 bases and J lost 4; bases outside the gene matches: 5. This CDR3 is CASSQQGVFTEAFF. The CDR3 DNA is TGTGCCAGCTCACAACAGGGGGTGTTCACTGAAGCTTTCTTT.

This rearrangement joins TRBV7-3 to TRBJ1-2, with TRBD1 as a possible D gene (6 bases). Germline V lookup: CDR1 SGHTA, CDR2 FQGTGA. This CDR3 has 13 amino acids. Trimming shortened V by 0 bases and J by 8 bases, and 10 bases separated the two germline ends. The CDR3 spells CASSLTAGEGYTF. The CDR3 DNA reads as TGTGCCAGCAGCTTAACGGCAGGGGAGGGCTACACCTTC.

The rearrangement links TRBV7-3 to TRBJ2-7; perhaps TRBD1 as D (6 bases). This CDR3 spans 15 amino acids. Germline CDR1 and CDR2: SGHTA and FQGTGA. V was shortened by 4 bases and J by 4 bases, with 17 bases between the two germline ends. For the CDR3, the DNA is TGTGCCAGCAGCTCCACGCCAGGGGTGCGGTACGAGCAGTACTTC. It encodes CASSSTPGVRYEQYF.

The J gene is TRBJ2-7, the V gene TRBV11-2, with unresolved D. This CDR3 has 13 residues. V lost 0 bases to trimming and J lost 0 bases, with 3 bases between them. The germline V gene encodes CDR1 SGHAT and CDR2 FQNNGV. For the CDR3, the DNA is TGTGCCAGCAGCTTAGACAGCTCCTACGAGCAGTACTTC. Translation gives CASSLDSSYEQYF.

The chain combines TRBV1 with TRBJ2-5; TRBD1, the table's D call, lacks a check against the DNA. TRBV1 is listed as a pseudogene. There are 18 residues in the CDR3. This chain's CDR3 is CTSSQDTPRQGTRPTQYF. CDR3 sequence (DNA): TGCACCAGCAGCCAAGACACACCCCGACAGGGGACACGTCCGACCCAGTACTTC.

The rearrangement uses TRBV30 and TRBJ1-6, with D unclear. The CDR3 totals 14 residues. V was clipped by 3 bases and J by 2 bases, with 8 bases between them. Germline V gene data show CDR1 as GTSNPN and CDR2 as SVGIG (reference sequence). CDR3: CAWSSPPYNSPLHF. In nucleotides, the CDR3 is TGTGCCTGGAGCTCCCCTCCCTATAATTCACCCCTCCACTTT.

This clone has just a few counts. V is TRBV4-1 and J is TRBJ1-1, with TRBD1 as a possible D gene (6 bases). The ends were cut back, 0 bases at V and 5 bases at J, with 10 bases in the middle. From germline, CDR1 is MGHRA and CDR2 YSYEKL. The length of the CDR3 is 14 residues. As DNA, the CDR3 is TGCGCCAGCAGCCAAGAAAGCAGGGGTACTGAAGCTTTCTTT. The encoded protein is CASSQESRGTEAFF.

V usage is TRBV4-1 and J usage is TRBJ1-4; D is uncertain. Trimming shortened V by 4 bases and J by 7 bases, and 19 bases separated the two germline ends. CDR3 length: 16 amino acids. The germline V gene encodes CDR1 MGHRA and CDR2 YSYEKL. The CDR3 DNA reads as TGCGCCAGCAGCCGACCCGACCGGGAACCCTCTGAAAAACTGTTTTTT. It translates to CASSRPDREPSEKLFF.

This clone was counted a few times. The chain is built from TRBV5-6 and TRBJ1-6, with 7 bases matching TRBD1. Trimming removed 5 bases from V and 6 bases from J; junction bases left unmatched: 11. The CDR3 loop spans 16 amino acids. The V gene's germline CDR1 is SGHDT and CDR2 YYEEEE. The CDR3 region has the DNA TGTGCCAGCAGATTCCGGGACAGTGTTCTTAATTCACCCCTCCACTTT. Translated: CASRFRDSVLNSPLHF.

This rearrangement joins TRBV7-6 to TRBJ1-1; possibly TRBD1 for D (5 bases). Trimming cost V 5 bases and J 6 bases, with 13 bases left between them. Germline V gene lookup returns CDR1 SGHVS and CDR2 FNYEAQ. CDR3 length: 13 residues. CDR3 coding DNA: TGTGCCAGCAGCCGGGGGACGGACTCTGAAGCTTTCTTT. It codes for CASSRGTDSEAFF.

The chain combines TRBV5-1 with TRBJ1-1, with 8 positions matching TRBD1. V shed 4 bases, J shed 5 bases, and the junction held 13 bases outside the gene matches. CDR1 SGHRS and CDR2 YFSETQ come from the germline V gene. The CDR3 is 16 residues long. CDR3 in DNA: TGCGCCAGCAGCAACCCAGGGACAGGAGCGGGGACTGAAGCTTTCTTT. Residues: CASSNPGTGAGTEAFF.

This chain links TRBV6-1 with TRBJ2-5; 8 bases fit TRBD1. The junction had 2 bases not matched to a gene; V was cut back by 6 bases and J by 2 bases. The germline gives CDR1 MNHNS, CDR2 SASEGT. The CDR3 covers 13 residues. The CDR3, as DNA: TGTGCCAGCAGCTGGACAGGGCAAGAGACCCAGTACTTC. It yields the protein CASSWTGQETQYF.

The rearrangement joins TRBV14 to TRBJ1-1; 7 bases line up with TRBD1. The CDR3 loop spans 14 amino acids. Germline V gene data show CDR1 as SGHDN and CDR2 as FVKESK. J was trimmed by 5 bases and V by 5 bases; bases with no gene match: 8. CDR3 sequence (DNA): TGTGCCAGCAGCAAACCACAGGGGAGGACTGAAGCTTTCTTT. Translation: CASSKPQGRTEAFF.

This clone appeared a single time. The chain recombines TRBV7-9 with TRBJ2-7; 9 bases line up with TRBD1. In germline, CDR1 is SEHNR, CDR2 FQNEAQ (reference sequence). V was pared by 7 bases and J by 6 bases, with 10 bases of the junction left unmatched. CDR3 length: 14 amino acids. CDR3 DNA: TGTGCCAGCACCTCCAGCCGGGACAGGGTCGAGCAGTACTTC. It codes for CASTSSRDRVEQYF.

The J gene is TRBJ1-1, the V gene TRBV11-1; D ambiguous. CDR1 and CDR2 from the germline V gene are SGHAT and FQDESV (reference sequence). This CDR3 is 15 amino acids long. Trimming left V 3 bases short and J 5 bases short, with 16 bases between. In DNA, the CDR3 is TGTGCCAGCAGCTTGGGTGGCGGATGGGAGACTGAAGCTTTCTTT. Amino acid sequence: CASSLGGGWETEAFF.

J is TRBJ2-7 and V is TRBV27; TRBD1 is a possible D gene (5 bases). CDR1 is MNHEY, CDR2 SMNVEV, per germline (reference sequence). The CDR3 extends over 15 amino acids. V was clipped by 0 bases and J by 3 bases, with 12 bases between them. The DNA of the CDR3 is TGTGCCAGCAGTTTATCGATAGCAGGGATCTACGAGCAGTACTTC. Its translation: CASSLSIAGIYEQYF.

This rearrangement joins TRBV29-1 to TRBJ1-4; 9 nucleotides agree with TRBD1. This CDR3 region has 14 residues. J lost 1 base, V lost 7 bases, and 4 bases had no gene match. CDR1 and CDR2 (germline): SQVTM, ANQGSEA. CDR3 residues: CSGGTGRTNEKLFF. The CDR3 DNA is TGCAGCGGGGGGACAGGGAGAACTAATGAAAAACTGTTTTTT.

This sequence joins TRBV7-9 and TRBJ1-6; the D gene is possibly TRBD1 (5 bases). The V end was cut by 2 bases, the J end by 5 bases, with 13 bases between. The CDR3 spans 16 residues. The germline V gene encodes CDR1 SEHNR and CDR2 FQNEAQ (reference sequence). The CDR3 DNA sequence: TGTGCCAGCAGCTTATTTGGGGGGAAGGATAATTCACCCCTCCACTTT. Translation gives CASSLFGGKDNSPLHF.

The gene calls are TRBV27 and TRBJ2-3; a weak D match, TRBD1 (6 bases). CDR3 length equals 15 residues. The germline V gene encodes CDR1 MNHEY and CDR2 SMNVEV (reference sequence). V was cut by 8 bases and J by 2 bases, with 17 bases left in between. The DNA for the CDR3 is TGTGCCAGCTCGGAAACGGGACAAATCACAGATACGCAGTATTTT. This encodes CASSETGQITDTQYF.

This chain joins TRBV7-2 and TRBJ1-3; D is possibly TRBD1 (5 bases). V was shortened by 2 bases and J by 8 bases, with 13 bases between the two germline ends. CDR1 SGHTA and CDR2 FQGNSA come from the germline V gene. The CDR3 contains 14 residues. In DNA, the CDR3 is TGTGCCAGCAGCTTACGAGTTCAAGGGGACACCATATATTTT. This encodes CASSLRVQGDTIYF. The full variable domain, its missing parts supplied by reference TRBV7-2 and TRBJ1-3, is GAGVSQSPSNKVTEKGKDVELRCDPISGHTALYWYRQSLGQGLEFLIYFQGNSAPDKSGLPSDRFSAERTGGSVSTLTIQRTQQEDSAVYLCASSLRVQGDTIYFGEGSWLTVV.

The chain recombines TRBV5-1 with TRBJ1-1; TRBD1 aligns across 9 bases. Germline CDR1 reads SGHRS; CDR2 reads YFSETQ. J gave up 4 bases and V 4 bases, and 8 bases lay outside the gene matches. The CDR3 is 15 residues long. Here the CDR3 reads CASSVIQGAGTEAFF. The CDR3 region has the DNA TGCGCCAGCAGCGTAATACAGGGGGCCGGCACTGAAGCTTTCTTT.

This clone was recorded a few times. The chain uses TRBV7-6 and TRBJ2-7; 8 nucleotides line up with TRBD1. CDR1 is SGHVS and CDR2 is FNYEAQ in the germline V gene. After removal of 5 bases from V and 6 bases from J, the junction contained 12 bases not matched to a gene. The CDR3 is 15 amino acids. The CDR3 DNA follows: TGTGCCAGCAGCCCCGGACAGGGTTCTTCTCTCGAGCAGTACTTC. It is translated as CASSPGQGSSLEQYF.

The rearrangement uses TRBV19 and TRBJ2-7; a possible D gene is TRBD1 (5 bases). Germline CDR1 and CDR2: LNHDA and SQIVND (reference sequence). V was clipped by 1 base and J by 0 bases, with 10 bases between them. This CDR3 has 15 amino acids. CDR3 in amino acids: CASSIGGKSSYEQYF. The CDR3 DNA reads as TGTGCCAGTAGTATAGGGGGCAAGAGCTCCTACGAGCAGTACTTC.

The J gene is TRBJ1-1, the V gene TRBV2; weak D call: TRBD1 (5 bases). This CDR3 region has 16 residues. Trimming took 3 bases from V and 0 from J, leaving 14 bases between them. Germline lookup yields CDR1 SNHLY and CDR2 FYNNEI. The CDR3 nucleotides read TGTGCCAGCAGTGATCTTGGACACATAATGAACACTGAAGCTTTCTTT. Amino acid sequence: CASSDLGHIMNTEAFF.

The chain carries TRBV11-2 and TRBJ1-2; tentative D call: TRBD1 (6 bases). The germline CDR1 and CDR2 sequences are SGHAT and FQNNGV. Trimming took off 7 bases at V and 1 base at J, with 16 bases between the two ends. The CDR3 has 15 residues. The DNA for the CDR3 is TGTGCCAGCACCCCCATGGACAGCGATAACTATGGCTACACCTTC. The encoded protein is CASTPMDSDNYGYTF.

The gene calls are TRBV28 and TRBJ1-6; 9 bases align to TRBD1. The J segment lost 10 bases and the V segment lost 8 bases, leaving 6 bases of the junction unmatched. CDR3 length: 13 amino acids. The germline CDR1 and CDR2 sequences are MDHEN and SYDVKM. CDR3 bases: TGTGCCAGCGGGGGGACAGGGTCCTCACCCCTCCACTTT. Amino acids: CASGGTGSSPLHF.

The sample holds a few counts of this clone. This chain uses TRBV19 with TRBJ1-6; a possible D gene is TRBD1 (6 bases). Germline V CDR1 and CDR2: LNHDA, SQIVND (reference sequence). The V and J ends lost 3 bases and 8 bases respectively, with 11 bases between them. The CDR3 runs to 14 residues. The CDR3 loop is CASSIKQGDSPLHF. Here the CDR3 DNA reads TGTGCCAGTAGTATTAAACAGGGTGATTCACCCCTCCACTTT.

The chain employs TRBV19 and TRBJ1-2; D not certain. The length of the CDR3 is 16 residues. The germline V gene has CDR1 LNHDA and CDR2 SQIVND (reference sequence). V was pared by 6 bases and J by 3 bases, with 20 bases between. CDR3 sequence: CASRVDWASKDYGYTF. For the CDR3, the DNA is TGTGCCAGTAGGGTCGATTGGGCCTCGAAGGACTATGGCTACACCTTC. Complete variable domain (other parts from reference TRBV19 and TRBJ1-2): DGGITQSPKYLFRKEGQNVTLSCEQNLNHDAMYWYRQDPGQGLRLIYYSQIVNDFQKGDIAEGYSVSREKKESFPLTVTSAQKNPTAFYLCASRVDWASKDYGYTFGSGTRLTVV.